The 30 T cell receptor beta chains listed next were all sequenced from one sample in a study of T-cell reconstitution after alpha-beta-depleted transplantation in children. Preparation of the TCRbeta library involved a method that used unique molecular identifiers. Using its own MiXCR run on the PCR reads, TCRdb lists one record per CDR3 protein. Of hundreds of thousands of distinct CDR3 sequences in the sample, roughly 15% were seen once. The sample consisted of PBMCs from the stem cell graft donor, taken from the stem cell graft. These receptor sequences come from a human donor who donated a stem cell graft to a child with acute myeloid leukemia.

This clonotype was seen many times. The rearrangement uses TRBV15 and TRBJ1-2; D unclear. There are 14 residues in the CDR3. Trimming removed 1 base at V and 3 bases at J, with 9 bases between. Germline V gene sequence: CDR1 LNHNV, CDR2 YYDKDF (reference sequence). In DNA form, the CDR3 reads TGTGCCACCAGCAGAGGTTCAGGAGACTATGGCTACACCTTC. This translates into CATSRGSGDYGYTF.

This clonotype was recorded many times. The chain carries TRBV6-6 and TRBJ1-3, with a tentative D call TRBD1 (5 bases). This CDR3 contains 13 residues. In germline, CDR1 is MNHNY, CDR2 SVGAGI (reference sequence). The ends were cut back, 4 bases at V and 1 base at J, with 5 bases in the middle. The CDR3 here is CASSSGSGNTIYF. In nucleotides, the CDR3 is TGTGCCAGCAGTTCAGGGTCTGGAAACACCATATATTTT.

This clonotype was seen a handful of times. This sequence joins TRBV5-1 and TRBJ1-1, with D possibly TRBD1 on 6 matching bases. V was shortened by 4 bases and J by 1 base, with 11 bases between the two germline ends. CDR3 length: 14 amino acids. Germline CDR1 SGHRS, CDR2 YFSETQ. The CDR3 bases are TGCGCCAGCAGCAACGGACAGCGGAACACTGAAGCTTTCTTT. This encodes CASSNGQRNTEAFF.

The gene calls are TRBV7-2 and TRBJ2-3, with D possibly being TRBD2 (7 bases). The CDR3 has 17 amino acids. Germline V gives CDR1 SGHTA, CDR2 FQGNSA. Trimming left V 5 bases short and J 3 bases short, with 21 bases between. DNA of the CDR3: TGTGCCAGCAGCCACCCTCCGGCGGGGGCGGGTACAGATACGCAGTATTTT. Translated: CASSHPPAGAGTDTQYF.

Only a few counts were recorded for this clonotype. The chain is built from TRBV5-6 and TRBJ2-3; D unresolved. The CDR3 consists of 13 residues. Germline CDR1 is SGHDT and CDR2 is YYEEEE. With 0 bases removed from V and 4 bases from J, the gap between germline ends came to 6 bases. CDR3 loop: CASSLAPPDTQYF. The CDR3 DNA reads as TGTGCCAGCAGCTTGGCCCCCCCAGATACGCAGTATTTT. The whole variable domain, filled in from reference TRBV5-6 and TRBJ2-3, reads DAGVTQSPTHLIKTRGQQVTLRCSPKSGHDTVSWYQQALGQGPQFIFQYYEEEERQRGNFPDRFSGHQFPNYSSELNVNALLLGDSALYLCASSLAPPDTQYFGPGTRLTVL.

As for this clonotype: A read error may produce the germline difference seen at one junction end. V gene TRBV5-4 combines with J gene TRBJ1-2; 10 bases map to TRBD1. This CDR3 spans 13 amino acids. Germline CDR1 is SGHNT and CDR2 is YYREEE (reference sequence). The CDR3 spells CAGSSGTGDGYTF. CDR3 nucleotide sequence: TGTGCCGGCAGCTCGGGGACAGGGGATGGCTACACCTTC.

The CDR3 here is CASSPSRGISTDTQYF. The CDR3 nucleotides read TGTGCCAGCAGCCCAAGCCGGGGGATTAGCACAGATACGCAGTATTTT. This chain connects TRBV7-6 to TRBJ2-3; possibly TRBD2 for D (6 bases). The length of the CDR3 is 16 residues. Germline lookup yields CDR1 SGHVS and CDR2 FNYEAQ. V lost 5 bases and J lost 0, with 15 bases in between.

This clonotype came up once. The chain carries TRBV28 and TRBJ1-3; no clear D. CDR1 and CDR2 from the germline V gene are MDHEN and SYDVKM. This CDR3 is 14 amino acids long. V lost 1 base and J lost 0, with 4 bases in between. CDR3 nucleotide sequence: TGTGCCAGCAGTTTATCCCACTCTGGAAACACCATATATTTT. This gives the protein CASSLSHSGNTIYF.

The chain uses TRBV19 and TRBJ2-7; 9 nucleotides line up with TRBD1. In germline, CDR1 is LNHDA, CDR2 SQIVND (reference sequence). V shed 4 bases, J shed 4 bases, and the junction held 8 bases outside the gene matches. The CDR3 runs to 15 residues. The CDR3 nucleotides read TGTGCCAGTAGTACCTCGGACAGGGGAGGATACGAGCAGTACTTC. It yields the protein CASSTSDRGGYEQYF.

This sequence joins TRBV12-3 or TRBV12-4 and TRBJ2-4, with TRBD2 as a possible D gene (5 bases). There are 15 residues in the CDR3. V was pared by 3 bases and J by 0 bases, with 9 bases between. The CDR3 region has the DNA TGTGCCAGCAGTTTTGCAGGACTAGCCAAAAACATTCAGTACTTC. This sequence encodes CASSFAGLAKNIQYF.

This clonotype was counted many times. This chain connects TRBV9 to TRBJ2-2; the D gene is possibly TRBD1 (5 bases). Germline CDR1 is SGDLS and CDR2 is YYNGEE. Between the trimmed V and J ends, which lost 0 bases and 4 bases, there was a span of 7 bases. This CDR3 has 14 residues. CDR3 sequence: CASSVATGTGELFF. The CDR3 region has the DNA TGTGCCAGCAGCGTAGCTACAGGCACCGGGGAGCTGTTTTTT.

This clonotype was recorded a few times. The CDR3 coding sequence is TGCGCCAGCAGCCAAGGAGTAGCGGGGCCGCTTCAAGAGACCCAGTACTTC. This gives the protein CASSQGVAGPLQETQYF. The chain is built from TRBV4-1 and TRBJ2-5; 8 bases align to TRBD2. The germline V gene encodes CDR1 MGHRA and CDR2 YSYEKL. This CDR3 spans 17 amino acids. V lost 1 base to trimming and J lost 2 bases; unmatched junction nucleotides: 9.

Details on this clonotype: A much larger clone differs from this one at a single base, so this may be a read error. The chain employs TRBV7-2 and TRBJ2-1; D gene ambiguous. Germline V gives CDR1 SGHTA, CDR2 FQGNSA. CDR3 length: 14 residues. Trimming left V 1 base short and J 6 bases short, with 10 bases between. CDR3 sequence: CASSLDTITNEQFF. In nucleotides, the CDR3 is TGTGCCAGCAGCTTAGATACTATAACCAATGAGCAGTTCTTC.

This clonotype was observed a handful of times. In DNA form, the CDR3 reads TGTGCCAATCTCGTGGGGAAAGGGGCCAAAAACATTCAGTACTTC. It encodes CANLVGKGAKNIQYF. The chain is built from TRBV5-5 and TRBJ2-4; no clear D gene. This CDR3 spans 15 amino acids. Germline-derived CDR1 and CDR2 are SGHKS and YYEKEE (reference sequence). Deletions cut 9 bases from V and 1 base from J, with 17 bases between. The full variable domain, its missing parts supplied by reference TRBV5-5 and TRBJ2-4, is DAGVTQSPTHLIKTRGQQVTLRCSPISGHKSVSWYQQVLGQGPQFIFQYYEKEERGRGNFPDRFSARQFPNYSSELNVNALLLGDSALYLCANLVGKGAKNIQYFGAGTRLSVL.

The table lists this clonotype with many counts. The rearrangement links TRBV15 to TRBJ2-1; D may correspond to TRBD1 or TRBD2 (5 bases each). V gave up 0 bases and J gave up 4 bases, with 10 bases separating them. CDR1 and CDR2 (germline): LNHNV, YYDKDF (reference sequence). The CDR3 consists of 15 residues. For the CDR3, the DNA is TGTGCCACCAGCAGAGACCCGGGGCTGTACAATGAGCAGTTCTTC. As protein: CATSRDPGLYNEQFF.

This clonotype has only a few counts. CDR3 DNA sequence: TGTGCTAGTGCCTCGGACAGGCGAGGGGAAAAACTGTTTTTT. Its protein is CASASDRRGEKLFF. The chain recombines TRBV12-5 with TRBJ1-4, with 7 bases lining up with TRBD1. The germline CDR1 and CDR2 sequences are LGHNT and FRNRAP. The CDR3 covers 14 residues. J was trimmed by 8 bases and V by 7 bases; bases with no gene match: 10. Using reference TRBV12-5 and TRBJ1-4 for the parts outside the CDR3, the full variable domain is DARVTQTPRHKVTEMGQEVTMRCQPILGHNTVFWYRQTMMQGLELLAYFRNRAPLDDSGMPKDRFSAEMPDATLATLKIQPSEPRDSAVYFCASASDRRGEKLFFGSGTQLSVL.

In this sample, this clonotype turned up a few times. The CDR3 loop is CASWDVGSSYGYTF. The CDR3 DNA follows: TGCGCCAGCTGGGATGTTGGTAGCTCATATGGCTACACCTTC. V is TRBV5-1 and J is TRBJ1-2, with D unresolved. Trimming left V 7 bases short and J 5 bases short, with 18 bases between. Germline-derived CDR1 and CDR2 are SGHRS and YFSETQ. CDR3 length: 14 amino acids.

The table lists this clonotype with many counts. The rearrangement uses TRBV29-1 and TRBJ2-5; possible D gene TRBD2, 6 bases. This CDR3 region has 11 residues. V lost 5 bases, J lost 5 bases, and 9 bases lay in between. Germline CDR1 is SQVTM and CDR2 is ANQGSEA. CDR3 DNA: TGCAGCGTTATGAGCGGGGAGACCCAGTACTTC. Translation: CSVMSGETQYF.

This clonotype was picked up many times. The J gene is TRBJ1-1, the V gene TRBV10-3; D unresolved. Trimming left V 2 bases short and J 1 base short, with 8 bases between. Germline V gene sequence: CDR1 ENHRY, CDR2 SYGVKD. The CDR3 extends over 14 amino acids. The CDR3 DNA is TGTGCCATCAGTGAGGGGATGGGGAACACTGAAGCTTTCTTT. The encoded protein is CAISEGMGNTEAFF.

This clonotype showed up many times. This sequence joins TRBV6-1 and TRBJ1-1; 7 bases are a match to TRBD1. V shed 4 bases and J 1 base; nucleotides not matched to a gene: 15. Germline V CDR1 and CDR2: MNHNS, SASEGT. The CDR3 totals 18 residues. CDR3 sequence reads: CASSAFISGGLTNTEAFF. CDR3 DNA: TGTGCCAGCAGTGCATTTATCTCAGGGGGTTTGACGAACACTGAAGCTTTCTTT.

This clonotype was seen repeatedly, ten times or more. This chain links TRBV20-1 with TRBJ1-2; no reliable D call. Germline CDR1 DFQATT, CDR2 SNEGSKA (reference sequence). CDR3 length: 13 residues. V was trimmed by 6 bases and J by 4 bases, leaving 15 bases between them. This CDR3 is CSAPKEGFYGYTF. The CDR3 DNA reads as TGCAGTGCCCCCAAAGAAGGGTTCTATGGCTACACCTTC.

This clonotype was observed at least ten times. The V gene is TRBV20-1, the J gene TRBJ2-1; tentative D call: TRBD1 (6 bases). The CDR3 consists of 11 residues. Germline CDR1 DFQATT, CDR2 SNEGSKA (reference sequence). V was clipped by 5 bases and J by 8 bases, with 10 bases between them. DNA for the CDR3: TGCAGTGCTGACAGGTTGGATGAGCAGTTCTTC. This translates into CSADRLDEQFF.

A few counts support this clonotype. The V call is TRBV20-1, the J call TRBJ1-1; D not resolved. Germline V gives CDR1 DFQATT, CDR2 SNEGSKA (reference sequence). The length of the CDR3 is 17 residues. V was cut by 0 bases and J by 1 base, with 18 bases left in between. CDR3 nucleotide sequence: TGCAGTGCTAGAGATGAGATTTTTGGCCGGACGAACACTGAAGCTTTCTTT. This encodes CSARDEIFGRTNTEAFF.

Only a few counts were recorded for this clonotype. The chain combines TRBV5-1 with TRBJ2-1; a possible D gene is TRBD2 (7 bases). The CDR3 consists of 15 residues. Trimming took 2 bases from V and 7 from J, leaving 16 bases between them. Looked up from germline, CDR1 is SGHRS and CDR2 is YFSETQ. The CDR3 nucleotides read TGCGCCAGCAGCTTTGGAGGGGGGGCCGATAATGAGCAGTTCTTC. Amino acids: CASSFGGGADNEQFF.

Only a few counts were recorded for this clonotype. This CDR3 is CASSSAVGASNQPQHF. CDR3 bases: TGTGCCAGCAGCTCCGCAGTGGGAGCGAGCAATCAGCCCCAGCATTTT. J is TRBJ1-5 and V is TRBV7-2, with D uncertain. CDR1 and CDR2 from the germline V gene are SGHTA and FQGNSA. The V and J ends lost 4 bases and 1 base respectively, with 14 bases between them. The CDR3 runs to 16 residues.

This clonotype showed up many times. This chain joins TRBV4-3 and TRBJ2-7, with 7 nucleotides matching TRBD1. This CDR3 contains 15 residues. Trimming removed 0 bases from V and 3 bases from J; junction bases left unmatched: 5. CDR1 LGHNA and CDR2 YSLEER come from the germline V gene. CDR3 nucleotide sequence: TGCGCCAGCAGCCAAGACCGGGACAGCCTCTACGAGCAGTACTTC. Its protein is CASSQDRDSLYEQYF.

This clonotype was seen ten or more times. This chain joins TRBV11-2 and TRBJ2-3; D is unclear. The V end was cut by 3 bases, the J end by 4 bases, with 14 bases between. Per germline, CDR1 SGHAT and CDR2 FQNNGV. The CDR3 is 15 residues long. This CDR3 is CASSFSGSSPDTQYF. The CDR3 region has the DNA TGTGCCAGCAGCTTCTCCGGGTCATCCCCAGATACGCAGTATTTT.

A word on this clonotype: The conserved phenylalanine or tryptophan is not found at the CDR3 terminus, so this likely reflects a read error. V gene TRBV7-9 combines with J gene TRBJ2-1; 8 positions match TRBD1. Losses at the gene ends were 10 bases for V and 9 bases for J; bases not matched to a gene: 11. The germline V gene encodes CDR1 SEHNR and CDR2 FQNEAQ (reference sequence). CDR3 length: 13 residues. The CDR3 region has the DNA TGTGCCATCCCCGACAGGGGTAGGGCTGAGCAGTTCTCC. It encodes CAIPDRGRAEQFS.

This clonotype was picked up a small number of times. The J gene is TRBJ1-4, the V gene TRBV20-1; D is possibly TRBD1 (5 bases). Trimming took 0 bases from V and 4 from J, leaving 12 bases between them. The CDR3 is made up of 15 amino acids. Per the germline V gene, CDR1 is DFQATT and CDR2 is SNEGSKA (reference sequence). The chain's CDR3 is CSAREPGRINEKLFF. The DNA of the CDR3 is TGCAGTGCTAGAGAGCCGGGACGGATTAATGAAAAACTGTTTTTT.

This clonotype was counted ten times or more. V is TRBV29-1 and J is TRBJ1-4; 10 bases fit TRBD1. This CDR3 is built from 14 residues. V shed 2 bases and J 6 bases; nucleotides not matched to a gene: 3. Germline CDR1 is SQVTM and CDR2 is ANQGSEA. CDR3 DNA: TGCAGCGTTGAAATCGGGACAGGGGATGAAAAACTGTTTTTT. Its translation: CSVEIGTGDEKLFF.